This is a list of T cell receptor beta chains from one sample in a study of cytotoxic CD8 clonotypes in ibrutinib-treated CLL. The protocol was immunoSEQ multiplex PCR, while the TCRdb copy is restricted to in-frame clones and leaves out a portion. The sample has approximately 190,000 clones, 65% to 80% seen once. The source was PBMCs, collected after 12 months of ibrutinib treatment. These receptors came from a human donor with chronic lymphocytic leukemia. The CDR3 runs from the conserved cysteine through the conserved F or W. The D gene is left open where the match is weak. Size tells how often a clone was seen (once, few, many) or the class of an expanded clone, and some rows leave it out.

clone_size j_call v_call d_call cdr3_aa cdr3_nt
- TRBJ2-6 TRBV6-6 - CASSQEFSGANVLTF TGTGCCAGCAGTCAGGAGTTCTCTGGGGCCAACGTCCTGACTTTC
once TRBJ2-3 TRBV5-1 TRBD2 CASSLASGTGHTQYF TGCGCCAGCAGCTTGGCCAGCGGGACGGGTCATACGCAGTATTTT
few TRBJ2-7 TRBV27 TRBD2 CASSPLRIGTSASFYEQYF TGTGCCAGCAGTCCTTTGAGGATCGGGACTAGCGCTTCCTTCTACGAGCAGTACTTC
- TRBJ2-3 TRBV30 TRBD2 CAWSRGTSGSGDTQYF TGTGCCTGGAGTCGGGGGACTAGCGGCTCCGGAGATACGCAGTATTTT
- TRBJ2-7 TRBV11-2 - CASSPGLHPSYEQYF TGTGCCAGCAGCCCCGGGCTTCATCCCTCCTACGAGCAGTACTTC
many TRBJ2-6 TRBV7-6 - CASLGGANVLTF TGTGCCAGCTTAGGTGGGGCCAACGTCCTGACTTTC
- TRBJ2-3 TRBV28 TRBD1 CASRTGRDTQYF TGTGCCAGCAGGACAGGGAGAGATACGCAGTATTTT
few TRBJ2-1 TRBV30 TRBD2 CAGTSGGLFNEQFF TGTGCAGGGACTAGCGGGGGGCTGTTCAATGAGCAGTTCTTC
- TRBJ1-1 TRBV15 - CATSRDWLNHDTEAFF TGTGCCACCAGCAGAGATTGGCTTAACCACGACACTGAAGCTTTCTTT
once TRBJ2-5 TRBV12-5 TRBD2 CASGLVLPAGGTKTQYF TGTGCTAGTGGTTTGGTCCTCCCAGCGGGGGGGACGAAGACCCAGTACTTC
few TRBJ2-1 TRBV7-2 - CASSLVAAEQFF TGTGCCAGCAGCTTAGTAGCGGCTGAGCAGTTCTTC
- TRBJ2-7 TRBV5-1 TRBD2 CASSRAPGRSPGLAGRLKDEQYF TGCGCCAGCAGCCGCGCCCCCGGACGTTCTCCGGGACTAGCGGGAAGGTTAAAGGACGAGCAGTACTTC
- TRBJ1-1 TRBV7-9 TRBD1 CASSLTGGHPSGEAFF TGTGCCAGCAGCCTAACAGGGGGCCACCCAAGCGGTGAAGCTTTCTTT
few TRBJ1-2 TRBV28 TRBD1 CASSYHRGLSYGYTF TGTGCCAGCAGTTACCACAGGGGGCTCAGCTATGGCTACACCTTC
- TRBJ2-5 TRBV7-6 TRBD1 CASSLARTGGETQYF TGTGCCAGCAGCTTAGCCAGGACAGGGGGCGAGACCCAGTACTTC
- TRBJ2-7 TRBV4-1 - CASSQGGWRERSRAYEQYF TGCGCCAGCAGCCAAGGTGGGTGGAGGGAGCGGTCTAGGGCCTACGAGCAGTACTTC
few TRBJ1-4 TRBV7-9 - CASSRMGGAGEKLFF TGTGCCAGCAGCCGTATGGGGGGCGCGGGTGAAAAACTGTTTTTT
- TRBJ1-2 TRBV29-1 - CSVVPGYTF TGCAGCGTTGTACCTGGCTACACCTTC
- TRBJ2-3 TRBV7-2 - CASSSGNTDTQYF TGTGCCAGCAGCTCCGGGAACACAGATACGCAGTATTTT
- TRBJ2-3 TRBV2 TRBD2 CASRLRTSATSTDTQYF TGTGCCAGCAGACTCCGGACTAGCGCCACTAGCACAGATACGCAGTATTTT
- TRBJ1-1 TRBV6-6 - CASIEGRTEAFF TGTGCCAGCATTGAGGGGCGCACTGAAGCTTTCTTT